The 5 T cell receptor beta chains reported below all come from one sample, sequenced in a study of blood T cell repertoires in COVID-19. TCRdb's table, derived via immunoSEQ multiplex PCR, lists solely in-frame clones and lacks some. The table lists about 95,000 clones, roughly 89% of them singletons. Specimen: peripheral blood. Receptors were obtained from a woman in her 70s with acute or convalescent COVID-19.

This clone was counted a single time. The chain combines TRBV6-1 with TRBJ1-2; 10 bases are a match to TRBD1. V trimming: 0 bases; J trimming: 4 bases; junction bases outside the gene matches: 8. Germline assignment: CDR1 MNHNS and CDR2 SASEGT. The CDR3 totals 17 residues. CDR3 nucleotide sequence: TGTGCCAGCAGTGAAGCTGAGACAGGGGGCTTAAGCTATGGCTACACCTTC. Translation gives CASSEAETGGLSYGYTF.

In its sample, this clone was seen a few times. The rearrangement joins TRBV29-1 to TRBJ1-1; D is unclear. The V and J ends lost 5 bases and 1 base respectively, with 5 bases between them. The CDR3 loop spans 11 amino acids. Germline CDR1 reads SQVTM; CDR2 reads ANQGSEA. In nucleotides, the CDR3 is TGCAGCGTTTCAGAGAACACTGAAGCTTTCTTT. Translation gives CSVSENTEAFF.

The chain links TRBV24-1 to TRBJ2-2; 8 bases agree with TRBD2. This CDR3 has 15 amino acids. Trimming cost V 12 bases and J 6 bases; bases outside gene matches: 14. CDR1 is KGHDR and CDR2 is SFDVKD in the germline V gene. The CDR3 sequence: CASARAGGLPGELFF. CDR3 in DNA: TGTGCCTCAGCTCGGGCGGGAGGTTTACCCGGGGAGCTGTTTTTT.

The chain recombines TRBV3-1 (or the pseudogene TRBV3-2) with TRBJ2-3; a possible D gene is TRBD2 (5 bases). The ends were cut back, 1 base at V and 6 bases at J, with 11 bases in the middle. Germline lookup yields CDR1 LGHDT and CDR2 YNNKEL (reference sequence). The CDR3 loop spans 14 amino acids. CDR3 residues: CASSQVGGTDTQYF. In DNA, the CDR3 is TGTGCCAGCAGCCAAGTAGGAGGTACCGATACGCAGTATTTT.

This chain's CDR3 is CASSVSNTEAFF. The CDR3 DNA follows: TGTGCCAGCTCCGTGTCGAACACTGAAGCTTTCTTT. This chain connects TRBV7-9 to TRBJ1-1; D not certain. V gave up 8 bases and J gave up 1 base, with 8 bases separating them. The V gene's germline CDR1 is SEHNR and CDR2 FQNEAQ (reference sequence). This CDR3 is 12 amino acids long. The full variable domain, with the rest looked up from reference TRBV7-9 and TRBJ1-1, is DTGVSQNPRHKITKRGQNVTFRCDPISEHNRLYWYRQTLGQGPEFLTYFQNEAQLEKSRLLSDRFSAERPKGSFSTLEIQRTEQGDSAMYLCASSVSNTEAFFGQGTRLTVV.